These 30 T cell receptor beta chains share one sample of origin, sequenced in a study of CD8+ T cells in alopecia areata. The treatment is: oral pan-JAK inhibitor, 5-10 mg twice daily. It was cDNA, reverse transcribed from extracted RNA, that served as the sequencing template. Sequenced by immunoSEQ multiplex PCR; TCRdb stores in-frame clones only, minus some. The table includes some 240,000 clones, more than 45% detected once. The source material was CD4+ T cells sorted from blood, sampled at week 4, from a patient treated with tofacitinib. The receptors stem from a human donor with alopecia areata.

This clone has just a few counts. V usage is TRBV5-6 and J usage is TRBJ1-5; D not certain. V was cut by 0 bases and J by 7 bases, with 5 bases left in between. Germline V gene data show CDR1 as SGHDT and CDR2 as YYEEEE. This CDR3 has 12 residues. DNA for the CDR3: TGTGCCAGCAGCTTGGTCGGGCAGCCCCAGCATTTT. Protein sequence: CASSLVGQPQHF.

This clone has only a few counts. The V gene is TRBV7-2, the J gene TRBJ2-2; TRBD1 agrees at 9 bases. The ends lost 7 bases at V and 8 bases at J; junction bases unmatched: 8. This CDR3 is 14 amino acids long. Germline lookup yields CDR1 SGHTA and CDR2 FQGNSA. As DNA, the CDR3 is TGTGCCAGCACATCCACAGGGGGCCCTGGGGAGCTGTTTTTT. Protein: CASTSTGGPGELFF.

This clone showed up just a few times. The chain combines TRBV29-1 with TRBJ1-1, with D possibly matching TRBD1 (5 bases). Germline V gene lookup returns CDR1 SQVTM and CDR2 ANQGSEA. Trimming removed 8 bases at V and 0 bases at J, with 10 bases between. The CDR3 consists of 12 residues. The CDR3 nucleotides read TGCAGCAGCCAGGGCATGAACACTGAAGCTTTCTTT. This sequence encodes CSSQGMNTEAFF.

As concerns this clone: This specimen includes other DNA sequences encoding the same CDR3. The chain recombines TRBV5-1 with TRBJ2-3; 8 bases are shared with TRBD1. The ends lost 4 bases at V and 1 base at J; junction bases unmatched: 2. Germline CDR1 is SGHRS and CDR2 is YFSETQ. The CDR3 consists of 14 residues. CDR3 sequence reads: CASSPGQGTDTQYF. CDR3 DNA: TGCGCCAGCAGCCCGGGACAGGGCACAGATACGCAGTATTTT.

At least ten counts were recorded for this clone. The rearrangement uses TRBV7-7 and TRBJ2-6; D not certain. V lost 5 bases and J 4 bases, leaving 6 bases between the germline ends. This CDR3 has 13 amino acids. Germline-derived CDR1 and CDR2 are SSHAT and FNYEAQ (reference sequence). The CDR3 nucleotides are TGTGCCAGCAGCGAGGCCGGGGCCAACGTCCTGACTTTC. It encodes CASSEAGANVLTF.

This clone was found once. V gene TRBV5-1 combines with J gene TRBJ2-5; TRBD1 aligns across 9 bases. V dropped 2 bases and J dropped 5; count of bases not matched to a gene: 4. From germline, CDR1 is SGHRS and CDR2 YFSETQ. CDR3 length: 14 amino acids. The chain's CDR3 is CASSLLGQGETQYF. The CDR3 nucleotides are TGCGCCAGCAGCTTACTAGGACAGGGGGAGACCCAGTACTTC.

The V gene is TRBV29-1, the J gene TRBJ1-2; D gene uncertain. V lost 8 bases, J lost 0 bases, and 13 bases lay in between. The germline gives CDR1 SQVTM, CDR2 ANQGSEA. This CDR3 region has 13 residues. The CDR3 sequence is CSFSQLANYGYTF. CDR3 coding DNA: TGCAGCTTTAGCCAGCTAGCTAACTATGGCTACACCTTC.

This clone was counted a single time. At the DNA level, this CDR3 is encoded by other sequences in the same sample as well. The chain couples TRBV9 to TRBJ1-1; 7 positions match TRBD1. CDR3 size: 15 residues. The trim removed 0 bases at V and 0 bases at J, leaving 2 bases unmatched. Germline V gives CDR1 SGDLS, CDR2 YYNGEE. The CDR3 sequence: CASSVGGQLNTEAFF. The CDR3 bases are TGTGCCAGCAGCGTAGGGGGACAGTTGAACACTGAAGCTTTCTTT.

This clone has only a few counts. The V gene is TRBV7-8, the J gene TRBJ2-2; D ambiguous. The germline gives CDR1 SGHVS, CDR2 FQNEAQ. The CDR3 totals 14 residues. Trimming cost V 2 bases and J 0 bases, with 4 bases left between them. The CDR3 sequence: CASSLLSNTGELFF. In DNA form, the CDR3 reads TGTGCCAGCAGCTTACTTTCGAACACCGGGGAGCTGTTTTTT.

This chain links TRBV2 with TRBJ2-3; D uncertain. CDR1 is SNHLY and CDR2 is FYNNEI in the germline V gene. The ends were cut back, 2 bases at V and 2 bases at J, with 8 bases in the middle. This CDR3 is built from 14 residues. CDR3 DNA: TGTGCCAGCAGTGAATGGGCGGCCACAGATACGCAGTATTTT. Translation gives CASSEWAATDTQYF.

The genes are TRBV29-1 and TRBJ2-3; D possibly corresponds to TRBD2 (5 bases). V shed 6 bases and J shed 0 bases, with 13 bases lying between them. The CDR3 covers 14 residues. CDR1 is SQVTM and CDR2 is ANQGSEA in the germline V gene. CDR3 protein: CSVNTGSSTDTQYF. CDR3 coding DNA: TGCAGCGTGAATACGGGGTCTAGCACAGATACGCAGTATTTT.

The chain uses TRBV5-6 and TRBJ1-2; weak D call: TRBD1 (6 bases). The length of the CDR3 is 18 residues. The V gene's germline CDR1 is SGHDT and CDR2 YYEEEE. The V gene lost 0 bases and the J gene lost 5 bases, with 23 bases spanning the gap. This chain's CDR3 is CASSLGGPTGLWSYGYTF. The CDR3, as DNA: TGTGCCAGCAGCTTGGGTGGGCCGACAGGACTTTGGTCATATGGCTACACCTTC.

V gene TRBV15 combines with J gene TRBJ1-1; D ambiguous. In germline, CDR1 is LNHNV, CDR2 YYDKDF (reference sequence). Between the trimmed V and J ends, which lost 4 bases and 1 base, there was a span of 7 bases. The CDR3 loop spans 13 amino acids. The DNA of the CDR3 is TGTGCCACCAGCATGGGCCAGAACACTGAAGCTTTCTTT. As protein: CATSMGQNTEAFF.

The chain uses TRBV27 and TRBJ2-7, with D perhaps matching TRBD1 (5 bases). The CDR3 loop spans 15 amino acids. Germline loops: CDR1 MNHEY, CDR2 SMNVEV (reference sequence). Trimming stripped 2 bases from V and 2 bases from J, with 13 bases between. CDR3 coding DNA: TGTGCCAGCAGTTTAGCTTGGGGCGGTCCCTACGAGCAGTACTTC. Amino acid sequence: CASSLAWGGPYEQYF.

On this clone itself: Other DNA sequences in this specimen translate into the identical CDR3. The J gene is TRBJ1-1, the V gene TRBV30; possibly TRBD1 for D (6 bases). Trimming left V 5 bases short and J 1 base short, with 11 bases between. CDR1 and CDR2 from the germline V gene are GTSNPN and SVGIG (reference sequence). This CDR3 is 13 amino acids long. CDR3 amino acids: CAWSKQGNTEAFF. CDR3 coding DNA: TGTGCCTGGTCCAAACAGGGGAACACTGAAGCTTTCTTT.

J is TRBJ2-5 and V is TRBV28; possible D gene TRBD1, 6 bases. Germline V gene sequence: CDR1 MDHEN, CDR2 SYDVKM. V was cut by 8 bases and J by 5 bases, with 12 bases left in between. There are 12 residues in the CDR3. The CDR3 nucleotides read TGTGCCAGCTCCTGGGGGCGGGAGACCCAGTACTTC. Translated, it gives CASSWGRETQYF.

The chain couples TRBV20-1 to TRBJ1-2; D is unclear. Trimming cost V 3 bases and J 7 bases, with 6 bases left between them. This CDR3 is built from 10 residues. Germline loops: CDR1 DFQATT, CDR2 SNEGSKA (reference sequence). CDR3: CSARYSGYTF. CDR3 sequence (DNA): TGCAGTGCTAGGTACTCTGGCTACACCTTC.

This chain links TRBV5-1 with TRBJ2-5; 11 nucleotides agree with TRBD2. Germline assignment: CDR1 SGHRS and CDR2 YFSETQ. The trim removed 1 base at V and 5 bases at J, leaving 4 bases unmatched. This CDR3 has 15 residues. DNA of the CDR3: TGCGCCAGCAGCTTGTCTAGCGGGGGGACGGAGACCCAGTACTTC. This encodes CASSLSSGGTETQYF.

V is TRBV9 and J is TRBJ2-2; D remains ambiguous. The CDR3 is 15 residues long. Germline V gene data show CDR1 as SGDLS and CDR2 as YYNGEE. Trimming removed 0 bases from V and 1 base from J, with 7 bases in between. The CDR3 loop is CASSVDSWNTGELFF. The CDR3 coding sequence is TGTGCCAGCAGCGTAGACAGTTGGAACACCGGGGAGCTGTTTTTT.

This clone showed up many times. The V call is TRBV10-2, the J call TRBJ1-1; unclear D gene. The CDR3 length is 12 residues. The germline CDR1 and CDR2 sequences are WSHSY and SAAADI. Between the trimmed V and J ends, which lost 6 bases and 3 bases, there was a span of 8 bases. The CDR3 protein is CASSALYTEAFF. The CDR3 bases are TGCGCCAGCAGCGCATTATACACTGAAGCTTTCTTT.

Points on this clone: At the DNA level, this CDR3 is encoded by other sequences in the same sample as well. The chain couples TRBV9 to TRBJ2-3; D possibly uses TRBD1 or TRBD2 (5 bases each). Germline assignment: CDR1 SGDLS and CDR2 YYNGEE. The CDR3 has 13 residues. Trimming cost V 0 bases and J 3 bases, with 5 bases left between them. CDR3 in DNA: TGTGCCAGCAGCGTAGGGGGGACAGATACGCAGTATTTT. Protein sequence: CASSVGGTDTQYF.

J is TRBJ2-5 and V is TRBV15; a weak D match, TRBD1 (5 bases). The CDR3 covers 14 residues. The germline V gene encodes CDR1 LNHNV and CDR2 YYDKDF (reference sequence). With 4 bases removed from V and 1 base from J, the gap between germline ends came to 10 bases. The CDR3 nucleotides are TGTGCCACCAGCAATACAGGCCCCCAAGAGACCCAGTACTTC. This translates into CATSNTGPQETQYF.

The chain recombines TRBV10-1 with TRBJ2-5; D is unresolved. CDR3 length: 12 residues. From germline, CDR1 is WNHNN and CDR2 SYGVQD (reference sequence). V was pared by 6 bases and J by 2 bases, with 7 bases between. CDR3 sequence: CASRRLQETQYF. CDR3 nucleotides: TGCGCCAGCAGACGGTTACAAGAGACCCAGTACTTC.

The sample holds a few counts of this clone. The gene calls are TRBV7-2 and TRBJ2-5; perhaps TRBD2 as D (5 bases). Germline V gene data show CDR1 as SGHTA and CDR2 as FQGNSA. V lost 1 base to trimming and J lost 6 bases, with 9 bases between them. The CDR3 runs 13 residues. The CDR3 DNA is TGTGCCAGCAGCTTAGTTCGGGGTCAGACCCAGTACTTC. It yields the protein CASSLVRGQTQYF.

The chain joins TRBV19 to TRBJ2-1; D is perhaps TRBD2 (5 bases). This CDR3 region has 16 residues. Germline loops: CDR1 LNHDA, CDR2 SQIVND (reference sequence). V shed 3 bases and J shed 0 bases, with 12 bases lying between them. CDR3 region: CASSIPTGSSYNEQFF. CDR3 in DNA: TGTGCCAGTAGTATTCCGACGGGGAGCTCCTACAATGAGCAGTTCTTC.

This chain uses TRBV30 with TRBJ2-2; D gene unclear. The germline V gene has CDR1 GTSNPN and CDR2 SVGIG (reference sequence). The CDR3 totals 15 residues. V was clipped by 0 bases and J by 3 bases, with 11 bases between them. The CDR3 bases are TGTGCCTGGAGTGTAGGCAGGACCTACACCGGGGAGCTGTTTTTT. Its translation is CAWSVGRTYTGELFF.

This chain connects TRBV15 to TRBJ1-5, with a weak D call TRBD1 (5 bases). The germline CDR1 and CDR2 sequences are LNHNV and YYDKDF (reference sequence). V gave up 8 bases and J gave up 6 bases, with 11 bases separating them. There are 12 residues in the CDR3. The CDR3 region is CATGKDSQPQHF. CDR3 coding DNA: TGTGCCACCGGTAAAGACAGTCAGCCCCAGCATTTT.

V and J are TRBV9 and TRBJ2-3; D gene ambiguous. V was trimmed by 1 base and J by 4 bases, leaving 16 bases between them. The length of the CDR3 is 16 residues. The germline CDR1 and CDR2 sequences are SGDLS and YYNGEE. CDR3 in DNA: TGTGCCAGCAGCGTAAGGATAGGGTTTGGGGCAGATACGCAGTATTTT. It yields the protein CASSVRIGFGADTQYF.

There are a few counts of this clone. The chain's CDR3 is CAWSDGRTSYNEQFF. The CDR3 DNA follows: TGTGCCTGGAGTGATGGACGGACCTCCTACAATGAGCAGTTCTTC. The chain carries TRBV30 and TRBJ2-1; D unresolved. In germline, CDR1 is GTSNPN, CDR2 SVGIG (reference sequence). The CDR3 is made up of 15 amino acids. The V end lost 1 base, the J end lost 0 bases, and 10 bases lay between the germline ends.

The chain is built from TRBV7-9 and TRBJ2-3; D not resolved. CDR3 length equals 14 residues. Germline V lookup: CDR1 SEHNR, CDR2 FQNEAQ (reference sequence). Trimming removed 0 bases from V and 6 bases from J, with 10 bases in between. As DNA, the CDR3 is TGTGCCAGCAGCTTAGCGCCCACCTGGGATACGCAGTATTTT. Translation gives CASSLAPTWDTQYF.